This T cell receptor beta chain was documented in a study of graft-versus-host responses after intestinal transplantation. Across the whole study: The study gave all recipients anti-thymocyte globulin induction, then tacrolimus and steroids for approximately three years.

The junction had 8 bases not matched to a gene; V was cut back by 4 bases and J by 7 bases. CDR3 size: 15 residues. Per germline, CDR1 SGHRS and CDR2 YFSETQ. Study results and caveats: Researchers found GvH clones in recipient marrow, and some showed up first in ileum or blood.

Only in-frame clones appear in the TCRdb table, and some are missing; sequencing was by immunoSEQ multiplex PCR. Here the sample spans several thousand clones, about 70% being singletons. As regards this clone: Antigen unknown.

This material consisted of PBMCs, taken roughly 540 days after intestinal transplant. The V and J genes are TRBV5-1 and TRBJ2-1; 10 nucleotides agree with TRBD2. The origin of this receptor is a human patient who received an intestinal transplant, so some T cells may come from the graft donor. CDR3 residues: CASSPEAGGRNEQFF. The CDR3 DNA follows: TGCGCCAGCAGCCCAGAAGCGGGGGGGCGGAATGAGCAGTTCTTC.